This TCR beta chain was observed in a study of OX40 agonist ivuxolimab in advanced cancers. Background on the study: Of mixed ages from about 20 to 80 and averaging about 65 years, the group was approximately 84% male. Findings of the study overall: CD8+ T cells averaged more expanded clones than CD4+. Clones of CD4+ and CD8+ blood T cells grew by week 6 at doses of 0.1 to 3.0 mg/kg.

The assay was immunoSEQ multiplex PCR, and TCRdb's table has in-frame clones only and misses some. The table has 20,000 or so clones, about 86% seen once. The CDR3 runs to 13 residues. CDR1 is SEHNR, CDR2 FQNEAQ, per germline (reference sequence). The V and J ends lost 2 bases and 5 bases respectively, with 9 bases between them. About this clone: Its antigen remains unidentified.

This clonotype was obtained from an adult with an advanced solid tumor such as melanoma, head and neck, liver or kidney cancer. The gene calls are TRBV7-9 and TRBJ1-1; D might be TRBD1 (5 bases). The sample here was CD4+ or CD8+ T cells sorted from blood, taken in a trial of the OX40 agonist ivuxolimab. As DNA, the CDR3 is TGTGCCAGCAGCTTACAGGGAGCAACTGAAGCTTTCTTT. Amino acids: CASSLQGATEAFF.